The rows below give T cell receptor beta chains drawn from one sample of a study of OX40 agonist ivuxolimab in advanced cancers. The repertoire was sequenced with immunoSEQ multiplex PCR; TCRdb's copy has only in-frame clones and lacks some. The sample yields 55,000 to 85,000 clones, roughly 90% seen once. This sample comprised CD4+ or CD8+ T cells sorted from blood, obtained in a trial of the OX40 agonist ivuxolimab. These receptors were taken from an adult with an advanced solid tumor such as melanoma, head and neck, liver or kidney cancer. Each CDR3 is given with its conserved first and last residue. The D gene is left open where the match is weak. Clone size appears in some rows only: once, few, many, or a class for an expanded clone.

>NA|NA|TRBV19|TRBJ2-7
TGTGCCAGTAGTATAAAAGGAGACGAGCAGTACTTC
CASSIKGDEQYF
>NA|NA|TRBV13|TRBJ2-3
TGTGCCAGCAGCGAAACAGATACGCAGTATTTT
CASSETDTQYF
>NA|NA|TRBV19|TRBJ2-7
TGTGCCAGTAGTATAGGGGCCGGGCCCTACGAGCAGTACTTC
CASSIGAGPYEQYF
>TRBD2|NA|TRBV11-3|TRBJ2-3
TGTGCCAGCTCCAGCGGGGGGGCCGCGGATACGCAGTATTTT
CASSSGGAADTQYF
>TRBD2|NA|TRBV11-2|TRBJ2-1
TGTGCCAGCAGTACGACTAGCGGGACCTACAATGAGCAGTTCTTC
CASSTTSGTYNEQFF
>TRBD1|NA|TRBV27|TRBJ2-3
TGTGCCAGCAGTCCCCCACTAACAGGGGGCTTCGCAGATACGCAGTATTTT
CASSPPLTGGFADTQYF
>NA|NA|TRBV9|TRBJ1-6
TGTGCCAGCAGCACCGGGACGGAAAATTCACCCCTCCACTTT
CASSTGTENSPLHF
>TRBD1|once|TRBV13|TRBJ2-1
TGTGCCAGCAGCTGGGGGACAGGGTCCTACAATGAGCAGTTCTTC
CASSWGTGSYNEQFF
>NA|once|TRBV29-1|TRBJ2-3
TGCAGCGTCGAATTCCCGTTACAGGGATCCCGCCTCCCCACAGATACGCAGTATTTT
CSVEFPLQGSRLPTDTQYF
>TRBD1|NA|TRBV27|TRBJ2-3
TGTGCCAGCAGTGAGGGGGCAGTGGGTTACACAGATACGCAGTATTTT
CASSEGAVGYTDTQYF
>NA|NA|TRBV11-2|TRBJ2-2
TGTGCCAGCAGCTTAGTAGCGAACACCGGGGAGCTGTTTTTT
CASSLVANTGELFF
>NA|NA|TRBV6-4|TRBJ1-1
TGTGCCAGCAGTGACCTGGTTGAGGGGACTGAAGCTTTCTTT
CASSDLVEGTEAFF
>NA|NA|TRBV5-1|TRBJ1-1
TGCGCCAGCAGCTTGGCTGTTTTTGGGGACACTGAAGCTTTCTTT
CASSLAVFGDTEAFF